This T cell receptor beta chain was captured by sequencing in a study of long-term antiretroviral therapy in people with HIV (dated by TCRdb to the early 2020s). Background on the whole study: Collection of the earliest samples took place about a decade ahead of the 2015 WHO recommendation for immediate ART, at a time when ART was typically delayed until CD4 counts fell. From fewer than 35 adults with confirmed HIV infection, the cohort provided over 150 cryopreserved PBMC samples, gathered serially across a mean of around six years (range 1-12). A retrospective serial study tested whether changes in peripheral blood TRB repertoire composition and diversity were associated with ART initiation and durable HIV suppression. Test extractions of a monoclonal T-cell line alongside under 35 polyclonal samples showed no cross-contamination during QIAcube processing. About 35% of the 30 participants with HIV were female.

Broader findings and caveats from the paper: Because PBMC availability was limited, only the TCR beta chain was sequenced, with no alpha chain pairing. Inferences about post-ART repertoire changes are limited because no data were available on ART adherence, viral resistance or therapy changes. HIV repertoires had narrower CDR3 length ranges than controls, and the network structure suggested an antigen-experienced repertoire that shifted only slightly toward naive after ART. ART initiation was associated with a significant increase in TRB diversity, but diversity stayed significantly below transplant donor controls even after long-term ART. Because pre-ART samples had limited cell numbers, unsorted PBMC were profiled rather than sorted CD4+ and CD8+ T cells. The repertoire was dominated across all time points by expanded TRB clones identified before ART initiation, although this dominance was seen to fluctuate and to decrease in many PLHIV after ART. The samples were dated from the mid-2000s to the late 2010s, and the ART regimens that were used may be less effective than current ART regimens.

From cysteine to phenylalanine, the CDR3 is 17 amino acids long. Just the 51-base CDR3 DNA is kept, in frame starting at base 1. CDR1 SGHTS and CDR2 YDEGEE are derived from the germline V gene. V and J are truncated by 1 base and 4 bases respectively, leaving an intervening sequence of 15 bases. The immunoSEQ hsTCRB v3.0 assay was used at survey level resolution to sequence the TRB variable region. A depth of about 40,000-55,000 T-cell genomes per sample was targeted for TRB sequencing. TRB libraries were pooled and sequenced on an Illumina MiSeq using a v3 150-cycle kit. As for how the authors treated the data: Repertoire analysis was run in R within a reproducible Nextflow workflow that covered QC, data transformation and analysis. Custom analyses were implemented in LymphoSeq2, an R package for AIRR-Seq data exploration. Several samples that produced fewer than 5000 total TRB sequences were removed, so about 200 HIV repertoires were analyzed. Among the 170 to 200 retained HIV repertoires, 55 to 60 were collected before ART initiation and approximately 130 after ART initiation. Repertoires were downsampled to 5000 TRB nucleotide sequences, with summary statistics averaged over 100 downsampling iterations. Only TRB sequences with CDR3 regions of at least seven amino acids were retained for analysis. Diversity was assessed using a clonality score derived from Shannon entropy and using the Gini coefficient. In the repertoire networks, any two of the top 5000 CDR3 amino acid sequences were connected whenever the two sequences differed by an edit distance of one. Antigen specificity groups and MHC restriction were predicted for TRB CDR3 amino acid sequences with GLIPH2. To flag known associations with CMV, EBV, HIV or tissue antigens, CDR3 amino acid sequences were compared against VDJdb and McPAS-TCR. Pre-ART, post-ART and control groups were compared with Wilcoxon signed-rank tests and Holm-Bonferroni correction. The immuneACCESS repertoire file appears here via TCRdb, limited to in-frame rearrangements. These files lack a portion of the clones; in checked studies, under half of the deficit traces to unresolved V genes, and the cause of the others is not known. That table gives V, J and clone size, and the DNA gave D and trimming. The sample yields 7,000 to 9,000 clones; over 60% were counted once. Roughly a quarter of the sample is held by the ten biggest clonotypes.

With respect to this clone: The clone's antigen remains unknown. No clone much larger than this one lies a single base away; base qualities are absent. This specimen includes other DNA sequences encoding the same CDR3.

Inclusion was restricted to participants for whom at least one PBMC sample before ART initiation and at least two post-ART samples were available. Treatment was received in the United States of America by all participants with HIV. Cryopreserved samples of about 0.95-11 million PBMC were thawed and washed before DNA extraction. At the time of the earliest PBMC sample, participants with HIV were aged between about 20 and 55 years. PBMC samples were contributed by each participant from 1-4 timepoints before ART initiation and 2-8 timepoints after ART initiation, with a median of 7 samples. Serial HIV viral load, CD4+ T-cell count, ART history and demographic data were obtained for every participant. A Qiagen kit on a QIAcube was used to extract genomic DNA from unsorted PBMC, with samples processed in batches of 12.

The input for sequencing was unsorted PBMCs, taken 0.6 years before starting antiretroviral therapy. The receptor's source is a man aged 40-50 years with HIV. The rearranged segments are TRBV5-8 and TRBJ1-6; the D gene is perhaps TRBD1, from 6 matching bases. The bases are TGTGCCAGCAGCTTGATCTCGGGGGGCGCTTATAATTCACCCCTCCACTTT. The resulting protein is CASSLISGGAYNSPLHF.